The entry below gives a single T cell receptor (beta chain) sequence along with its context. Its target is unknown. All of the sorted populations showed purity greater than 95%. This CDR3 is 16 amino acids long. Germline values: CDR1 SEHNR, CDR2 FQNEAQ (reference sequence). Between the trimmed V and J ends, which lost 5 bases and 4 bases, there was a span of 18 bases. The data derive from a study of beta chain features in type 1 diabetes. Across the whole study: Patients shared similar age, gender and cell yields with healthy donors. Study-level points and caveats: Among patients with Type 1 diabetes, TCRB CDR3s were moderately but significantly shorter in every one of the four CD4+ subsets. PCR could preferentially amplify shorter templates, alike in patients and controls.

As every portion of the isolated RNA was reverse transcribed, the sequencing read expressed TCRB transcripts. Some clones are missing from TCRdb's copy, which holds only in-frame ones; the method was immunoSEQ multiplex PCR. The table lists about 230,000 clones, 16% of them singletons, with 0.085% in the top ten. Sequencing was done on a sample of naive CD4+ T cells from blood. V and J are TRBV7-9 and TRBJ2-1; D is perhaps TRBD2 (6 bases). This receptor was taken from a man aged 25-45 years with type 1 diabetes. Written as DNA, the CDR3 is TGTGCCAGCAGCCCCCGACTAGTTTCTTCTTACAATGAGCAGTTCTTC. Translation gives CASSPRLVSSYNEQFF.